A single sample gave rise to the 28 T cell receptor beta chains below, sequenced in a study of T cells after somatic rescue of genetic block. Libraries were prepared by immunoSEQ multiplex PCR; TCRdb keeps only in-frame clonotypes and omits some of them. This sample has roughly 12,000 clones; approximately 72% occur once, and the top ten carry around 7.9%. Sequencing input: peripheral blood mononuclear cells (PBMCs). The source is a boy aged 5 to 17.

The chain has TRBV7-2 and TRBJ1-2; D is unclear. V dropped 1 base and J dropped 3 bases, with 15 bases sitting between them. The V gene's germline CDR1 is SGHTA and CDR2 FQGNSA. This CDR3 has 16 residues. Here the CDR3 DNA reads TGTGCCAGCAGCTTAGTCCTCGGTGGCAGGCACTATGGCTACACCTTC. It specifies CASSLVLGGRHYGYTF.

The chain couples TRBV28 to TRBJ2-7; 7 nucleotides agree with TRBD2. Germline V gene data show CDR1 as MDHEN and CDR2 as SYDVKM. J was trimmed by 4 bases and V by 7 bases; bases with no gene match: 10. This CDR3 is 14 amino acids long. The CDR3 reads CASKMAGDGYEQYF. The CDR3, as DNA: TGTGCCAGCAAGATGGCGGGAGATGGGTACGAGCAGTACTTC.

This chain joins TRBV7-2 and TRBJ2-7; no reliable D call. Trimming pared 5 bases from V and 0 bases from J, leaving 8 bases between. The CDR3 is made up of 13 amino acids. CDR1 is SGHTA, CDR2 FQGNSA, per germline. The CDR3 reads CASSRRSSYEQYF. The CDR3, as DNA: TGTGCCAGCAGCCGTAGGAGCTCCTACGAGCAGTACTTC. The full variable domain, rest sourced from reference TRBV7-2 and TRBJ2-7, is GAGVSQSPSNKVTEKGKDVELRCDPISGHTALYWYRQSLGQGLEFLIYFQGNSAPDKSGLPSDRFSAERTGGSVSTLTIQRTQQEDSAVYLCASSRRSSYEQYFGPGTRLTVT.

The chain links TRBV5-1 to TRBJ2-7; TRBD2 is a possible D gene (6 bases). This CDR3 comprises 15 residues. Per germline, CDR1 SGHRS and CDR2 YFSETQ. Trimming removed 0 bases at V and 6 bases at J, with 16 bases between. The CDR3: CASSLVFGGTGEQYF. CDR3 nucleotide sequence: TGCGCCAGCAGCTTGGTATTTGGAGGGACTGGCGAGCAGTACTTC.

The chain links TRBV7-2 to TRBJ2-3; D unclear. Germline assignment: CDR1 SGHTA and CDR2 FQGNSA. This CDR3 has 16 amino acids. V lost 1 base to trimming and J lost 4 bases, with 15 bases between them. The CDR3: CASSLDGGSGADTQYF. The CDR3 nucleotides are TGTGCCAGCAGCTTAGACGGCGGTTCTGGGGCAGATACGCAGTATTTT.

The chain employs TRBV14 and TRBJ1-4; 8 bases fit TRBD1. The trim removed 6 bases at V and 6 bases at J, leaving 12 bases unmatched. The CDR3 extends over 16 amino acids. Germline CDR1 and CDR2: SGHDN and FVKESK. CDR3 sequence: CASSHRGDKRDEKLFF. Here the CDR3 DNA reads TGTGCCAGCAGTCACAGGGGGGACAAGAGGGATGAAAAACTGTTTTTT.

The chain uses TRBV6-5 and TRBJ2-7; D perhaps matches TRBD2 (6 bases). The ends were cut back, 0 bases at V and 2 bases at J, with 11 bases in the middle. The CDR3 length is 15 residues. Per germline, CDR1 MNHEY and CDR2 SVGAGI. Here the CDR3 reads CASSYSWTGAYEQYF. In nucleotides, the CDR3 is TGTGCCAGCAGTTACTCGTGGACGGGAGCCTACGAGCAGTACTTC.

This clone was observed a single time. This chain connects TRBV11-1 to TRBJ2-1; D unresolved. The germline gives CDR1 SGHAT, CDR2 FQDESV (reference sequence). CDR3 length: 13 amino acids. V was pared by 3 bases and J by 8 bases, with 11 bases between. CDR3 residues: CASSFPKGYEQFF. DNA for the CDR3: TGTGCCAGCAGCTTTCCTAAGGGCTATGAGCAGTTCTTC. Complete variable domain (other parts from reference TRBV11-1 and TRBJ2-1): EAEVAQSPRYKITEKSQAVAFWCDPISGHATLYWYRQILGQGPELLVQFQDESVVDDSQLPKDRFSAERLKGVDSTLKIQPAELGDSAMYLCASSFPKGYEQFFGPGTRLTVL.

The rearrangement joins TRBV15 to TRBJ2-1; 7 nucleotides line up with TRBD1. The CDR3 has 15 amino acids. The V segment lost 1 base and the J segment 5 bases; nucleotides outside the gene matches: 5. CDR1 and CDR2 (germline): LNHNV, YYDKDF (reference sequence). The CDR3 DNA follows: TGTGCCACCAGCAGAGTAGGGGGCACTAACAATGAGCAGTTCTTC. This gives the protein CATSRVGGTNNEQFF.

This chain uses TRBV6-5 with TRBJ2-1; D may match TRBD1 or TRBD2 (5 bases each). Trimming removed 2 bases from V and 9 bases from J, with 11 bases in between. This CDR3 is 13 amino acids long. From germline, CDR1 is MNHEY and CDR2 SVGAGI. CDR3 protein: CASSYGGEVEQFF. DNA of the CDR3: TGTGCCAGCAGTTACGGGGGAGAGGTTGAGCAGTTCTTC.

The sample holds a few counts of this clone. The CDR3 is CASGWSHLVDGYTF. CDR3 sequence (DNA): TGTGCCAGCGGGTGGAGCCACCTTGTGGATGGCTACACCTTC. The V and J genes are TRBV6-6 and TRBJ1-2, with unresolved D. V gave up 8 bases and J gave up 6 bases, with 19 bases separating them. This CDR3 spans 14 amino acids. CDR1 MNHNY and CDR2 SVGAGI come from the germline V gene (reference sequence).

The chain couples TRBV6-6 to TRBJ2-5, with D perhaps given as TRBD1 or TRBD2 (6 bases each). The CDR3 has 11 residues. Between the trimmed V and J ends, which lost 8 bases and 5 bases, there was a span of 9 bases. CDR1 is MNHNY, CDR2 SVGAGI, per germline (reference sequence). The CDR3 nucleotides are TGTGCCAGCCGGGGGCGGGAGACCCAGTACTTC. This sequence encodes CASRGRETQYF.

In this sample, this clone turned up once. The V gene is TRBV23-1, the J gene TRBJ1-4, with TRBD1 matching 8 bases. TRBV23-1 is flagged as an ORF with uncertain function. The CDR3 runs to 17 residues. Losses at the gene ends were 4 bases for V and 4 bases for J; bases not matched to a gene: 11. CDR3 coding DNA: TGCGCCAGCAGTCTCTTTAGCGTCGGACAGGGTAATGAAAAACTGTTTTTT. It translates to CASSLFSVGQGNEKLFF.

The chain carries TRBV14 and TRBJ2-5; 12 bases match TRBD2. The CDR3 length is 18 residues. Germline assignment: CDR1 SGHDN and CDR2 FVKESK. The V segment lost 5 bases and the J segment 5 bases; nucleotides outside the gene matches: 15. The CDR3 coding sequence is TGTGCCAGCAGCATATACAGGACTAGCGGGGCCCGAAGGGAGACCCAGTACTTC. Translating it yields CASSIYRTSGARRETQYF.

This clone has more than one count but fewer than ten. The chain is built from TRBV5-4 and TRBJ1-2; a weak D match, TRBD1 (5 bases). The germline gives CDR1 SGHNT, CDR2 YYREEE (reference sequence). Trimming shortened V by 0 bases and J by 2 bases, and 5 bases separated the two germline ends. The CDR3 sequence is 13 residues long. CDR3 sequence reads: CASSLEGNYGYTF. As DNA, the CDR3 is TGTGCCAGCAGCTTGGAGGGGAACTATGGCTACACCTTC.

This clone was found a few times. The CDR3 DNA follows: TGTGCCAGCAGCGTAGTAGGTCAGCCCCAGCATTTT. It specifies CASSVVGQPQHF. The gene calls are TRBV9 and TRBJ1-5; D gene ambiguous. Trimming removed 0 bases at V and 6 bases at J, with 4 bases between. This CDR3 comprises 12 residues. The germline CDR1 and CDR2 sequences are SGDLS and YYNGEE.

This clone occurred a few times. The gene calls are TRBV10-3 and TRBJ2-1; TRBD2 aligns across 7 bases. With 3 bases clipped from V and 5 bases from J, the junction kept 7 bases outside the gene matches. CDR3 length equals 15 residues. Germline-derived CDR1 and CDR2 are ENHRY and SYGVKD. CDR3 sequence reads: CAISDVRERNNEQFF. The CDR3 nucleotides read TGTGCCATCAGTGATGTGCGGGAGCGGAACAATGAGCAGTTCTTC.

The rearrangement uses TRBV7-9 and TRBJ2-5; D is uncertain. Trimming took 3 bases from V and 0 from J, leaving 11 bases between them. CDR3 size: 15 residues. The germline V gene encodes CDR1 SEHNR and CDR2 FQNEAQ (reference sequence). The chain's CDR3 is CASSFLGSYQETQYF. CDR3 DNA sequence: TGTGCCAGCAGCTTTCTGGGCAGCTACCAAGAGACCCAGTACTTC.

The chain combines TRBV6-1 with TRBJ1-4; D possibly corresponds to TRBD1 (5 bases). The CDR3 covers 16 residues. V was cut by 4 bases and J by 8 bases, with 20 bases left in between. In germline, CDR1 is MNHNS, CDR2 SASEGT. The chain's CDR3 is CASSGAVRQGGEKLFF. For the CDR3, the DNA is TGTGCCAGCAGTGGGGCTGTTCGGCAGGGTGGCGAAAAACTGTTTTTT.

The CDR3 is CASSLIAGGPYNEQFF. Here the CDR3 DNA reads TGTGCCAGCAGCTTAATAGCGGGGGGGCCTTACAATGAGCAGTTCTTC. The gene calls are TRBV6-4 and TRBJ2-1, with TRBD2 matching over 11 bases. Germline loops: CDR1 MRHNA, CDR2 SNTAGT. J lost 4 bases, V lost 6 bases, and 8 bases had no gene match. The CDR3 length is 16 residues.

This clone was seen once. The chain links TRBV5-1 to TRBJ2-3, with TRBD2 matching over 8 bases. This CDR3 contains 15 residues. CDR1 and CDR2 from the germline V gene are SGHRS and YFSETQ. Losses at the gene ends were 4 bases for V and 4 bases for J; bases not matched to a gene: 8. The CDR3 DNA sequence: TGCGCCAGCAGCAAGACTAGCGATATGCCAGATACGCAGTATTTT. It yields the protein CASSKTSDMPDTQYF.

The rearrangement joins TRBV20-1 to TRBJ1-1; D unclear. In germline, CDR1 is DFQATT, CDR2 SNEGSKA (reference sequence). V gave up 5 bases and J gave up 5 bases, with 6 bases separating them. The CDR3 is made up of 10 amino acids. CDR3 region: CSAYRTEAFF. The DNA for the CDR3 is TGCAGTGCTTACCGGACTGAAGCTTTCTTT.

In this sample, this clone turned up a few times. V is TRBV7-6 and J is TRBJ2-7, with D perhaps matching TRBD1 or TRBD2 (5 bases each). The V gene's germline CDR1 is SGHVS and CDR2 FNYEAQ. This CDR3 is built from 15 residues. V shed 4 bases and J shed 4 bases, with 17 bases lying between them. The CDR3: CASSSGDGIPYEQYF. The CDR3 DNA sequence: TGTGCCAGCAGCTCCGGGGACGGAATTCCTTACGAGCAGTACTTC.

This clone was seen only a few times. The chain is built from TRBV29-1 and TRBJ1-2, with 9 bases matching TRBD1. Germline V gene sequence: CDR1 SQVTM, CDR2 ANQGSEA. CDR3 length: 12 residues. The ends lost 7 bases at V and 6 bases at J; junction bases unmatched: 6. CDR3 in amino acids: CSARTGDHGYTF. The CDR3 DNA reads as TGCAGCGCCCGGACAGGGGACCATGGCTACACCTTC.

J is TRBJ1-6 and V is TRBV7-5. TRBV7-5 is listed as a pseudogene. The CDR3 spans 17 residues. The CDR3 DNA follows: TGTGTCAGAAGGTGGGTTTCCCGCCCCCCCTATAATTCACCCCTCCACTTT. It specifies CVRRWVSRPPYNSPLHF.

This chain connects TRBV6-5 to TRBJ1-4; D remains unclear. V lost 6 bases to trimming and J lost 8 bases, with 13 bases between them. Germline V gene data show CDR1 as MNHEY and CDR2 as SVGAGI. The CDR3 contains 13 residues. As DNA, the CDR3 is TGTGCCAGCAGACCCCGAGCCGAGGAAAAACTGTTTTTT. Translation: CASRPRAEEKLFF.

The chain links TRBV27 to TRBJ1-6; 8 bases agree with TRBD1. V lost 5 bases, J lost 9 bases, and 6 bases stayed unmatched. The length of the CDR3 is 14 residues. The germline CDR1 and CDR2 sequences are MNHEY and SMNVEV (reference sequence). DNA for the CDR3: TGTGCCAGCAGTCTGGGGACAGGAAGTTCACCCCTCCACTTT. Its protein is CASSLGTGSSPLHF.

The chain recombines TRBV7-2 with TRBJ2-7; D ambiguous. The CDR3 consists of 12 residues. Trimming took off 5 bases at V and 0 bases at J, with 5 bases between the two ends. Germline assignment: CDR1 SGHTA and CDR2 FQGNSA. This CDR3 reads CASSPASYEQYF. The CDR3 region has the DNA TGTGCCAGCAGCCCCGCCTCCTACGAGCAGTACTTC.